Listed below are T cell receptor beta chains from one sample, sequenced in a study of blood T cell repertoires in COVID-19. The repertoire was sequenced with immunoSEQ multiplex PCR; TCRdb's copy has only in-frame clones and lacks some. The sample yields 150,000 to 200,000 clones, 88% seen once. Input material: peripheral blood. The source of these receptors is a human donor in a cohort sampled during active COVID-19. Both conserved end residues are part of each CDR3. The order of the fields is D gene, clone size, V gene, J gene, CDR3 protein, CDR3 DNA. A D gene is named only where the DNA matches it firmly. The listing skips clone size in some rows; elsewhere it reads once, few, many or a size class.

-	-	TRBV6-5	TRBJ2-7	CASRTTGYEQYF	TGTGCCAGCAGGACAACAGGCTACGAGCAGTACTTC
TRBD2	-	TRBV7-2	TRBJ2-5	CASSLGRTSVETQYF	TGTGCCAGCAGCTTAGGACGGACTAGCGTAGAGACCCAGTACTTC
TRBD1	-	TRBV19	TRBJ1-2	CASSVQGNPYYGYTF	TGTGCCAGTAGTGTACAGGGGAACCCATACTATGGCTACACCTTC
TRBD2	-	TRBV9	TRBJ2-1	CASSKGTSGSVAYNEQFF	TGTGCCAGCAGCAAAGGGACTAGCGGGAGTGTCGCCTACAATGAGCAGTTCTTC
-	-	TRBV4-3	TRBJ1-2	CASSQARDYGYTF	TGCGCCAGCAGCCAAGCCAGGGACTATGGCTACACCTTC
TRBD2	-	TRBV23-1	TRBJ2-7	CASSQAGGPLYEQYF	TGCGCCAGCAGTCAAGCGGGAGGGCCGCTCTACGAGCAGTACTTC
TRBD1	-	TRBV19	TRBJ1-5	CASRRDRNQPQHF	TGTGCCAGTAGACGGGACAGAAATCAGCCCCAGCATTTT
TRBD1	-	TRBV5-1	TRBJ2-5	CASSLAGQGTQETQYF	TGCGCCAGCAGCTTGGCCGGACAGGGAACACAAGAGACCCAGTACTTC
TRBD1	-	TRBV18	TRBJ2-1	CASSRGQGASGQFF	TGTGCCAGCTCACGGGGACAGGGGGCGTCTGGGCAGTTCTTC
-	-	TRBV12-3/TRBV12-4	TRBJ1-2	CASSSGGGYTF	TGTGCCAGCAGTTCGGGAGGTGGCTACACCTTC
-	-	TRBV6-8	TRBJ2-1	CASSYSAFSKSSYNEQFF	TGTGCCAGCAGTTACTCGGCGTTTAGCAAGAGCTCCTACAATGAGCAGTTCTTC
-	-	TRBV11-2	TRBJ1-1	CASSLTALNTEAFF	TGTGCCAGCAGCCTGACAGCCCTGAACACTGAAGCTTTCTTT
-	-	TRBV6-6	TRBJ2-7	CASSYLSPESSYEQYF	TGTGCCAGCAGTTACCTGAGCCCCGAGAGCTCCTACGAGCAGTACTTC
-	-	TRBV6-1	TRBJ1-3	CASSEAGGDSGNTIYF	TGTGCCAGCAGTGAAGCGGGTGGAGACTCTGGAAACACCATATATTTT
-	-	TRBV9	TRBJ2-1	CASSVLGSSYNEQFF	TGTGCCAGCAGCGTTCTAGGAAGCTCCTACAATGAGCAGTTCTTC
-	-	TRBV2	TRBJ1-2	CASSIGQGSNYGYTF	TGTGCCAGCAGTATTGGCCAGGGGAGTAACTATGGCTACACCTTC
-	-	TRBV5-1	TRBJ1-3	CASSLTASSGNTIYF	TGCGCCAGCAGCTTGACAGCAAGCTCTGGAAACACCATATATTTT
TRBD2	-	TRBV5-6	TRBJ2-1	CASRRRRGAPYNEQFF	TGTGCCAGCAGAAGGAGGCGGGGGGCCCCCTACAATGAGCAGTTCTTC
-	-	TRBV27	TRBJ1-1	CASSLLGADTEAFF	TGTGCCAGCAGTTTATTGGGGGCCGACACTGAAGCTTTCTTT
-	once	TRBV19	TRBJ2-4	CASSIALAPPENIQYF	TGTGCCAGTAGTATAGCTCTTGCGCCCCCTGAAAACATTCAGTACTTC
TRBD2	-	TRBV13	TRBJ2-1	CASRETSGGAGGQFF	TGTGCCAGCAGGGAGACTAGCGGGGGGGCTGGTGGGCAGTTCTTC
TRBD2	once	TRBV28	TRBJ2-2	CASITGGTTGELFF	TGTGCCAGCATCACGGGGGGGACCACCGGGGAGCTGTTTTTT
TRBD1	-	TRBV6-2/TRBV6-3	TRBJ2-1	CASSHRGSPSYNEQFF	TGTGCCAGCAGCCACAGGGGCTCCCCATCCTACAATGAGCAGTTCTTC
TRBD1	-	TRBV27	TRBJ1-2	CASSQTTGVGGYTF	TGTGCCAGCAGCCAAACTACAGGGGTCGGCGGCTACACCTTC
-	-	TRBV7-2	TRBJ2-7	CASSSLSPGTYEQYF	TGTGCCAGCAGCTCACTAAGCCCCGGGACCTACGAGCAGTACTTC
TRBD1	-	TRBV9	TRBJ1-5	CASSQGVSNQPQHF	TGTGCCAGCAGTCAGGGGGTTAGCAATCAGCCCCAGCATTTT
TRBD1	-	TRBV18	TRBJ1-1	CASSQGQRNTEAFF	TGTGCCAGCTCCCAGGGACAGCGTAACACTGAAGCTTTCTTT
-	-	TRBV6-5	TRBJ1-4	CASRIQYINEKLFF	TGTGCCAGCAGGATACAGTATATTAATGAAAAACTGTTTTTT
-	-	TRBV15	TRBJ2-7	CATSRDTGTYEQYF	TGTGCCACCAGCAGAGATACAGGGACGTACGAGCAGTACTTC
TRBD2	-	TRBV5-5	TRBJ2-7	CASSPGAGRISYEQYF	TGTGCCAGCAGCCCCGGCGCCGGGAGGATTTCGTACGAGCAGTACTTC
-	-	TRBV21-1	TRBJ2-3	CASSKGSRDRGTDTQYF	TGTGCCAGCAGCAAAGGGTCCCGGGACAGGGGAACAGATACGCAGTATTTT
-	few	TRBV19	TRBJ1-2	CASSFTQGGYGYTF	TGTGCCAGTAGCTTCACTCAGGGTGGCTATGGCTACACCTTC
-	-	TRBV29-1	TRBJ2-1	CSVEGALPYNEQFF	TGCAGCGTTGAAGGAGCACTTCCCTACAATGAGCAGTTCTTC
-	-	TRBV10-1	TRBJ2-3	CASSDQGRETDTQYF	TGCGCCAGCAGTGACCAGGGAAGGGAAACAGATACGCAGTATTTT
TRBD2	-	TRBV5-1	TRBJ2-3	CASSQLAADTDTQYF	TGCGCCAGCAGCCAGCTAGCGGCCGACACAGATACGCAGTATTTT
-	-	TRBV30	TRBJ2-3	CAWSKGGSTDTQYF	TGTGCCTGGAGTAAAGGGGGTAGCACAGATACGCAGTATTTT
-	-	TRBV5-1	TRBJ2-3	CASSFQGSTDTQYF	TGCGCCAGCAGCTTTCAGGGTAGCACAGATACGCAGTATTTT
-	-	TRBV10-2	TRBJ2-7	CASSVGLYEQYF	TGCGCCAGCAGTGTTGGACTGTACGAGCAGTACTTC
-	-	TRBV30	TRBJ1-2	CAWSADRLYGYTF	TGTGCCTGGAGCGCGGACAGACTCTATGGCTACACCTTC
-	-	TRBV20-1	TRBJ2-5	CSASKGGGTQYF	TGCAGTGCTAGTAAAGGGGGTGGGACCCAGTACTTC
TRBD1	-	TRBV19	TRBJ1-5	CASSIGWGQGSQPQHF	TGTGCCAGTAGTATAGGATGGGGACAGGGAAGTCAGCCCCAGCATTTT
-	-	TRBV15	TRBJ2-7	CATSRTPQGIRGEQYF	TGTGCCACCAGCAGAACCCCCCAGGGTATCAGGGGCGAGCAGTACTTC
TRBD2	few	TRBV20-1	TRBJ2-7	CSASFAGGAYEQYF	TGCAGTGCTAGTTTTGCGGGGGGTGCCTACGAGCAGTACTTC
-	-	TRBV28	TRBJ1-2	CATESPNGYTF	TGTGCCACCGAGTCTCCGAATGGCTACACCTTC
-	once	TRBV4-1	TRBJ1-6	CASSQDGEGTANSPLHF	TGCGCCAGCAGCCAAGATGGGGAGGGAACGGCGAATTCACCCCTCCACTTT
-	-	TRBV21-1	TRBJ1-2	CASSKEGTGPGYTF	TGTGCCAGCAGCAAAGAGGGGACAGGGCCCGGCTACACCTTC
-	-	TRBV6-2/TRBV6-3	TRBJ1-4	CASRPNKGIGEKLFF	TGTGCCAGCAGACCTAACAAGGGGATCGGCGAAAAACTGTTTTTT
-	-	TRBV4-2	TRBJ2-2	CASSHPGGTGDTGELFF	TGTGCCAGCAGCCACCCCGGGGGGACAGGTGACACCGGGGAGCTGTTTTTT
-	-	TRBV6-1	TRBJ1-4	CASSELFEKLFF	TGTGCCAGCAGTGAACTCTTTGAAAAACTGTTTTTT
TRBD1	-	TRBV23-1	TRBJ2-3	CASSQHGTACSPDTQYF	TGCGCCAGCAGTCAACACGGGACAGCATGTTCTCCAGATACGCAGTATTTT
-	few	TRBV27	TRBJ1-4	CASSTATNEKLFF	TGTGCCAGCAGCACAGCAACTAATGAAAAACTGTTTTTT